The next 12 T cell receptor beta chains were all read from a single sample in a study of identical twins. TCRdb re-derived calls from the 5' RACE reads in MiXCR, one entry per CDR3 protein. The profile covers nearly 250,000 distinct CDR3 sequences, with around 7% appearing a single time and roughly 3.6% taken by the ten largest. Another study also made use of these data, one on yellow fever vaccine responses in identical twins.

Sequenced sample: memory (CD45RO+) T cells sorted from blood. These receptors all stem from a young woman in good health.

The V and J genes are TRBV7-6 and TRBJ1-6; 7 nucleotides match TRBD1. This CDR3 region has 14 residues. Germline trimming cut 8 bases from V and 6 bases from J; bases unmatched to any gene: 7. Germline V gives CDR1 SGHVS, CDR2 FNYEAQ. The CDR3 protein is CASARGTVNSPLHF. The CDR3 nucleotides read TGTGCCAGCGCCCGAGGGACAGTTAATTCACCCCTCCACTTT.

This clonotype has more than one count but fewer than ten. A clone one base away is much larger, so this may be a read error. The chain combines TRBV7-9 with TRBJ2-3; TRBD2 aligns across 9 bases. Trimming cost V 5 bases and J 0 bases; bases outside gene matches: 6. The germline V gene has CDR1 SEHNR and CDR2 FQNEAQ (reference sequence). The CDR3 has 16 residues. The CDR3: CASSLRLAASTDTQYF. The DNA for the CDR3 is TGTGCCAGCAGCCTGCGACTAGCGGCTAGCACAGATACGCAGTATTTT.

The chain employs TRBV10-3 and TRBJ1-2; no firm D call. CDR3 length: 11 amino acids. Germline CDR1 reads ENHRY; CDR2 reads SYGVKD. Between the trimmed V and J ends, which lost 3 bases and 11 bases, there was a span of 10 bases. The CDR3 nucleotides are TGTGCCATCAGTGACAAGGTGGTATACACCTTC. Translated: CAISDKVVYTF.

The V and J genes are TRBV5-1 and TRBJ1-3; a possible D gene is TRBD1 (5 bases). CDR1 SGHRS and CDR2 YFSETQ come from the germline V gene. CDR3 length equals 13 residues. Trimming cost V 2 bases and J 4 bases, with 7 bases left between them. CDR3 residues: CASSLAGGNTIYF. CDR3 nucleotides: TGCGCCAGCAGCTTAGCAGGGGGAAACACCATATATTTT.

CDR3 in DNA: TGTGCCAGCAGCGGCGGACTAGCGGGACCAGGCACAGATACGCAGTATTTT. Residues: CASSGGLAGPGTDTQYF. V gene TRBV5-5 combines with J gene TRBJ2-3; 12 nucleotides match TRBD2. The trim removed 4 bases at V and 1 base at J, leaving 7 bases unmatched. This CDR3 comprises 17 residues. Germline V CDR1 and CDR2: SGHKS, YYEKEE (reference sequence).

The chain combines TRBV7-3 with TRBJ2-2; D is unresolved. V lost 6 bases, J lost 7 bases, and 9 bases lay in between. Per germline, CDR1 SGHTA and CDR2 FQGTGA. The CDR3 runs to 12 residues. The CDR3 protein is CASRAQVGELFF. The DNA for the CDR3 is TGTGCCAGCAGGGCTCAAGTCGGGGAGCTGTTTTTT.

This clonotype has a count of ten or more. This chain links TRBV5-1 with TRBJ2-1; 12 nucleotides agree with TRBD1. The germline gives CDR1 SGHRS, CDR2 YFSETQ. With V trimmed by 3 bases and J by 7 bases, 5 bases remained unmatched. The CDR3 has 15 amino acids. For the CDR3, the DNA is TGCGCCAGCAGCTCGGGACAGGGGGCTAGGAATGAGCAGTTCTTC. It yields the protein CASSSGQGARNEQFF.

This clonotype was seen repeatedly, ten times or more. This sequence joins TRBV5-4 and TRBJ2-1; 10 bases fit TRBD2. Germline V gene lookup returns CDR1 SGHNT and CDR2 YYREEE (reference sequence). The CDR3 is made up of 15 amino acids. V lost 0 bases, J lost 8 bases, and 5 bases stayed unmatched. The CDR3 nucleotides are TGTGCCAGCAGCTTGGATCCTAGCGGGGGTTATGAGCAGTTCTTC. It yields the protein CASSLDPSGGYEQFF. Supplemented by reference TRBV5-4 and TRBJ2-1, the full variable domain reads ETGVTQSPTHLIKTRGQQVTLRCSSQSGHNTVSWYQQALGQGPQFIFQYYREEENGRGNFPPRFSGLQFPNYSSELNVNALELDDSALYLCASSLDPSGGYEQFFGPGTRLTVL.

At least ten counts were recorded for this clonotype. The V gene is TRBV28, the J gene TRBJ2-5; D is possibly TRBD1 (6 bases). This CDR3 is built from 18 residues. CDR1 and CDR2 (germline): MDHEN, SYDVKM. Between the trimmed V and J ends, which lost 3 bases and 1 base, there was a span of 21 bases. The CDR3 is CASSFFPVGTWAQETQYF. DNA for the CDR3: TGTGCCAGCAGTTTCTTTCCTGTTGGGACATGGGCCCAAGAGACCCAGTACTTC.

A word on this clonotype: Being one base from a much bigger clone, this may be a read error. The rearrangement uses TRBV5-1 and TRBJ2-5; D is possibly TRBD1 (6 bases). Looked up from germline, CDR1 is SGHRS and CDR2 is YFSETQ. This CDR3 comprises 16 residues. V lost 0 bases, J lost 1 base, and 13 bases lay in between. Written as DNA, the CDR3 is TGCGCCAGCAGCTTGGCTGAGCAGGGGCCCCAAGAGACCCAGTACTTC. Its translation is CASSLAEQGPQETQYF.

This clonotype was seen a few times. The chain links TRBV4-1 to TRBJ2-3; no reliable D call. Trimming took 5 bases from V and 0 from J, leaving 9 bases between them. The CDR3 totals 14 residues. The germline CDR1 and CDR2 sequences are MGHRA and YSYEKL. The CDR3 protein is CASSFARSTDTQYF. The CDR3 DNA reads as TGCGCCAGCAGCTTCGCTAGGAGCACAGATACGCAGTATTTT.

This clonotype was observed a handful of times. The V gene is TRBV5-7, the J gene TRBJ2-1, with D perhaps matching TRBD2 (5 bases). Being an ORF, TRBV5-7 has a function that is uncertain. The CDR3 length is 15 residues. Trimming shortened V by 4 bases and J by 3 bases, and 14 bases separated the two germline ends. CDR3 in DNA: TGTGCCAGCAGCCCCGGACTGGGCGGCTACAATGAGCAGTTCTTC. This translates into CASSPGLGGYNEQFF.